Given below is one TCR beta chain in context. V was shortened by 4 bases and J by 6 bases, with 22 bases between the two germline ends. Germline CDR1 is KGHSH and CDR2 is LQKENI. CDR3 size: 16 residues. This sample was included in a study of technical replicates of blood from a few donors. The repertoire was sequenced with immunoSEQ multiplex PCR; TCRdb's copy has only in-frame clones and lacks some. This table has tens of thousands of clones, around 93% appearing once. The sequencing input was T cells isolated from PBMCs. The receptor was derived from a human donor in good health. This chain connects TRBV18 to TRBJ2-7; possible D gene TRBD1, 5 bases. The DNA of the CDR3 is TGTGCCAGCTCACTCGCTATCGCAGGGCAAAGTCGCGAGCAGTACTTC. Protein: CASSLAIAGQSREQYF.